This T cell receptor (beta chain) was profiled in a study of blood T cell repertoires in COVID-19. The overall study: Samples of COVID-19 (acute and convalescent) were obtained from the United States, Italy and Spain.

The CDR3 runs to 16 residues. The V gene's germline CDR1 is MDHEN and CDR2 SYDVKM. Between the trimmed V and J ends, which lost 1 base and 0 bases, there was a span of 10 bases. This clone was found once. Original analysis: Amplification from reference gene primers served as the basis for estimated nucleated cell counts. Sequencing was performed with immunoSEQ multiplex PCR; in TCRdb, only in-frame clones are kept and a portion is missing. That table furnishes V, J and clone size, whereas the DNA furnished D and trimming. The sample lists about 86,000 clones, 82% occurring once. This receptor was taken from a woman of 80 years or more with acute or convalescent COVID-19. The specimen was peripheral blood. J is TRBJ1-3 and V is TRBV28, with D possibly being TRBD1 (5 bases). The CDR3 DNA follows: TGTGCCAGCAGTTTATACGGGGGTAGCTCTGGAAACACCATATATTTT. Translating it yields CASSLYGGSSGNTIYF.